This T cell receptor (beta chain) came from a study of blood T cell repertoires in COVID-19. Authors' data handling: Reference gene primer amplification gave estimated nucleated cell counts. Libraries were prepared by immunoSEQ multiplex PCR; TCRdb keeps only in-frame clonotypes and omits some of them. V and J calls and clone size follow that table, whereas D and trimming were derived from the DNA. In the table there are 200,000 to 250,000 clones, approximately 87% of which are singletons. Germline V lookup: CDR1 SGDLS, CDR2 YYNGEE. CDR3 length equals 15 residues. Trimming at V came to 0 bases and at J to 2 bases, leaving 0 bases not matched to a gene.

The origin of this receptor is a man between 60 and 75 years old who had recovered from COVID-19. The sample taken for sequencing was peripheral blood. V usage is TRBV9 and J usage is TRBJ2-5; TRBD2 aligns across 11 bases. CDR3 coding DNA: TGTGCCAGCAGCGTAGCTAGCGGGAGGCAAGAGACCCAGTACTTC. It encodes CASSVASGRQETQYF.